Presented here are 14 T cell receptor beta chains from one specimen sequenced in a study of T cells in lung cancer brain metastases. Sequenced by immunoSEQ multiplex PCR; TCRdb stores in-frame clones only, minus some. The sample has 2,000 or so clones; roughly 90% are singletons. The source material was tumor tissue from a brain metastasis. The receptors stem from a woman aged 45-65 years with non-small cell lung cancer that had spread to the brain.

The chain uses TRBV7-9 and TRBJ2-2; D ambiguous. The CDR3 spans 15 residues. With 6 bases removed from V and 1 base from J, the gap between germline ends came to 12 bases. CDR1 is SEHNR and CDR2 is FQNEAQ in the germline V gene (reference sequence). The CDR3 region has the DNA TGTGCCAGCAGGCGCGGTGGCGGGAACACCGGGGAGCTGTTTTTT. It yields the protein CASRRGGGNTGELFF.

The chain links TRBV14 to TRBJ1-2; 8 bases match TRBD1. Germline V gene sequence: CDR1 SGHDN, CDR2 FVKESK. The V gene end was trimmed by 3 bases and the J gene end by 7 bases; junction bases not matched to a gene: 7. The CDR3 has 14 amino acids. CDR3 nucleotides: TGTGCCAGCAGCCAGAGAGGACAGGGTGGTGGCTACACCTTC. Its translation: CASSQRGQGGGYTF.

The gene calls are TRBV4-3 and TRBJ2-2, with 9 bases aligning to TRBD1. Germline V gene data show CDR1 as LGHNA and CDR2 as YSLEER. V lost 6 bases and J lost 2; bases outside the gene matches: 1. The CDR3 sequence is 14 residues long. The chain's CDR3 is CASRQGANTGELFF. CDR3 DNA sequence: TGCGCCAGCAGACAGGGGGCAAACACCGGGGAGCTGTTTTTT.

The chain recombines TRBV5-6 with TRBJ2-3; D gene unclear. Trimming cost V 5 bases and J 3 bases, with 7 bases left between them. This CDR3 comprises 12 residues. Germline CDR1 is SGHDT and CDR2 is YYEEEE. The chain's CDR3 is CASRVRTDTQYF. The CDR3 DNA sequence: TGTGCCAGCAGAGTCCGGACAGATACGCAGTATTTT.

The rearrangement links TRBV9 to TRBJ2-5, with a possible D match to TRBD1 (5 bases). Trimming removed 4 bases from V and 9 bases from J, with 16 bases in between. CDR1 is SGDLS, CDR2 YYNGEE, per germline. The CDR3 length is 13 residues. The CDR3 is CASSPRREGAQYF. The CDR3 DNA reads as TGTGCCAGCAGCCCCCGCCGCGAAGGGGCCCAGTACTTC.

The V and J genes are TRBV30 and TRBJ1-1; D perhaps matches TRBD1 (6 bases). Trimming took 2 bases from V and 5 from J, leaving 18 bases between them. There are 15 residues in the CDR3. CDR1 GTSNPN and CDR2 SVGIG come from the germline V gene (reference sequence). The CDR3: CAWSLNPGAQTEAFF. CDR3 coding DNA: TGTGCCTGGAGTCTAAACCCGGGGGCGCAAACTGAAGCTTTCTTT.

The chain has TRBV5-8 and TRBJ1-1, with 9 nucleotides matching TRBD1. The ends lost 6 bases at V and 5 bases at J; junction bases unmatched: 14. The V gene's germline CDR1 is SGHTS and CDR2 YDEGEE. The CDR3 totals 16 residues. The CDR3 spells CASIYRDRERNTEAFF. Written as DNA, the CDR3 is TGTGCCAGCATTTACCGGGACAGGGAACGAAATACTGAAGCTTTCTTT.

The chain has TRBV28 and TRBJ2-7; 8 nucleotides match TRBD1. Germline lookup yields CDR1 MDHEN and CDR2 SYDVKM. The CDR3 extends over 16 amino acids. V shed 3 bases, J shed 4 bases, and the junction held 11 bases outside the gene matches. CDR3 in DNA: TGTGCCAGCAGTTTGCCCGGGACAGGAGACCGTTACGAGCAGTACTTC. Amino acids: CASSLPGTGDRYEQYF.

The chain links TRBV6-5 to TRBJ2-2, with 8 bases aligning to TRBD1. After removal of 4 bases from V and 1 base from J, the junction contained 2 bases not matched to a gene. CDR1 is MNHEY and CDR2 is SVGAGI in the germline V gene. The CDR3 consists of 15 residues. The CDR3 region is CASSWGTGNTGELFF. Written as DNA, the CDR3 is TGTGCCAGCAGTTGGGGGACAGGGAACACCGGGGAGCTGTTTTTT.

This clone has only one observation. J is TRBJ1-1 and V is TRBV29-1; D ambiguous. The germline gives CDR1 SQVTM, CDR2 ANQGSEA. The V gene lost 2 bases and the J gene lost 8 bases, with 12 bases spanning the gap. The CDR3 contains 12 residues. CDR3 DNA: TGCAGCGTTGAAAGGGTGGGCAGGGAAGCTTTCTTT. As protein: CSVERVGREAFF.

The chain joins TRBV5-1 to TRBJ2-7; no definite D call. Per germline, CDR1 SGHRS and CDR2 YFSETQ. V lost 0 bases to trimming and J lost 3 bases, with 10 bases between them. This CDR3 spans 14 amino acids. CDR3: CASSLGTRFYEQYF. The CDR3 DNA follows: TGCGCCAGCAGCTTGGGGACCCGGTTCTACGAGCAGTACTTC.

V is TRBV14 and J is TRBJ2-7, with 9 bases fitting TRBD1. Trimming at V came to 7 bases and at J to 6 bases, leaving 10 bases not matched to a gene. Germline CDR1 and CDR2: SGHDN and FVKESK. This CDR3 is built from 14 residues. CDR3 loop: CASNSGTGLSEQYF. The CDR3 DNA follows: TGTGCCAGCAACTCCGGGACAGGGTTGAGCGAGCAGTACTTC.

The V call is TRBV7-2, the J call TRBJ1-5; D gene uncertain. The CDR3 length is 13 residues. Germline V gene lookup returns CDR1 SGHTA and CDR2 FQGNSA. Trimming removed 4 bases at V and 2 bases at J, with 6 bases between. The CDR3: CASSSERNQPQHF. Written as DNA, the CDR3 is TGTGCCAGCAGCTCCGAACGCAATCAGCCCCAGCATTTT.

V and J are TRBV5-1 and TRBJ1-1; no definite D call. CDR1 is SGHRS, CDR2 YFSETQ, per germline. V lost 0 bases to trimming and J lost 1 base, with 13 bases between them. The CDR3 is made up of 16 amino acids. The CDR3 DNA reads as TGCGCCAGCAGCTTGGTGCCAGGACCTACGAACACTGAAGCTTTCTTT. This sequence encodes CASSLVPGPTNTEAFF.